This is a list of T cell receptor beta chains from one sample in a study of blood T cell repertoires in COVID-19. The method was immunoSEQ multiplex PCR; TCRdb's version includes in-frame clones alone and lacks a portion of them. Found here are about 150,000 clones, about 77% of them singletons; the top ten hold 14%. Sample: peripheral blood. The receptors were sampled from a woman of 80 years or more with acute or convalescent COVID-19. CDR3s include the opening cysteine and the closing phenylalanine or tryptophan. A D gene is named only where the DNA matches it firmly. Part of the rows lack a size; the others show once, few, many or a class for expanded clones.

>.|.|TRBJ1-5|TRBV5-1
TGCGCCAGCAGGCAGGGGAGCAATCAGCCCCAGCATTTT
CASRQGSNQPQHF
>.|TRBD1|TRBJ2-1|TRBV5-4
TGTGCCAGTGCATCGGACAGGGCCAATGAGCAGTTCTTC
CASASDRANEQFF
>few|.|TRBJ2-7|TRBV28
TGTGCCAGCAGTTTACCCCTCGGCGACCGGGGATCCTACGAGCAGTACTTC
CASSLPLGDRGSYEQYF
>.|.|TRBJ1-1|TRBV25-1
TGTGCCAGCAGTGCAAGGGGGAACACTGAAGCTTTCTTT
CASSARGNTEAFF
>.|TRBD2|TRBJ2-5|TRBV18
TGTGCCAGCTCACTCCCGCCCGGCGGGGGTACAGAGACCCAGTACTTC
CASSLPPGGGTETQYF
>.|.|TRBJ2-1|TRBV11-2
TGTGCCAGCAGCTTGGGACATGGTGTTGAGCAGTTCTTC
CASSLGHGVEQFF
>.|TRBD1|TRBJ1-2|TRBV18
TGTGCCAGCTCACCGGCTGACAGGGGGCGGTTTGGCTACACCTTC
CASSPADRGRFGYTF
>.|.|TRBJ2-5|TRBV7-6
TGTGCCAGCAGCTTGCAGGGAATGTTATCAGAGACCCAGTACTTC
CASSLQGMLSETQYF
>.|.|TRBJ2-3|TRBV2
TGTGCCAGCAGTGTCAGTTTAGATACGCAGTATTTT
CASSVSLDTQYF
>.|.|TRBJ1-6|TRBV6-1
TGTGCCAGCAGTGCCAGGGTACAGAGCTCCTATAATTCACCCCTCCACTTT
CASSARVQSSYNSPLHF
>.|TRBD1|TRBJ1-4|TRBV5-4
TGTGCCAGCAGCTCCGCCGGGACAGGGTTTGAAAAACTGTTTTTT
CASSSAGTGFEKLFF
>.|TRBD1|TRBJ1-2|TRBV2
TGTGCCAGCAGTGGGACAGGACTATATGGCTACACCTTC
CASSGTGLYGYTF
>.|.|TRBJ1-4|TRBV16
TGTGCCAGCAGCATTTCCCGGGGACTGGGTAATGAAAAACTGTTTTTT
CASSISRGLGNEKLFF
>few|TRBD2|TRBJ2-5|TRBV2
TGTGCCAGCAGCCTCCGGACTAGCGGTCAAGAGACCCAGTACTTC
CASSLRTSGQETQYF
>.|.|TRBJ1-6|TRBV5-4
TGTGCCAGCAGCTTGTTTCAGGGCTCCTATAATTCACCCCTCCACTTT
CASSLFQGSYNSPLHF
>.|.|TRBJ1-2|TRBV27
TGTGCCAGCAGTTTATCTACAGGCTATGGCTACACCTTC
CASSLSTGYGYTF
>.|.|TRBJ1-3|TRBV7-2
TGTGCCAGCAGGGCGGGGCCCATGGCTGGAAGGACCATATATTTT
CASRAGPMAGRTIYF
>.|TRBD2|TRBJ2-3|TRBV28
TGTGCCAGCAGTTTAGCAGCGGGAGGACCCCCAGATACGCAGTATTTT
CASSLAAGGPPDTQYF
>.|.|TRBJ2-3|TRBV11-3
TGTGCCAGCAGCACCGCAGGAGGAGATACGCAGTATTTT
CASSTAGGDTQYF
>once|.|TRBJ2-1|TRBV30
TGTGCCTGGAGCCGGGGGTACAATGAGCAGTTCTTC
CAWSRGYNEQFF
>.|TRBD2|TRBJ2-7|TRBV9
TGTGCCAGCAGCGTAGGGGCGGGAGTAGGGTACGAGCAGTACTTC
CASSVGAGVGYEQYF
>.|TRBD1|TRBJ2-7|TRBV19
TGTGCCAGTAGTAGGGACAGGGGCGACGAGCAGTACTTC
CASSRDRGDEQYF
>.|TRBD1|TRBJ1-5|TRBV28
TGTGCCAGCAGTACGGACAGGGTAGGCAATCAGCCCCAGCATTTT
CASSTDRVGNQPQHF
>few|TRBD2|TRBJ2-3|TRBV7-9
TGTGCCAGCAGCCCAAGCGGGGGGGCCGGAGATACGCAGTATTTT
CASSPSGGAGDTQYF
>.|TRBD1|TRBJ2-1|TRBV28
TGTGCCAGCAGTTCCCCCGGGACAGGGGGGCACAATGAGCAGTTCTTC
CASSSPGTGGHNEQFF
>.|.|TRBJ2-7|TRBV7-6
TGTGCCAGCAGCTTGGAGGGAGCGCACTCCTACGAGCAGTACTTC
CASSLEGAHSYEQYF
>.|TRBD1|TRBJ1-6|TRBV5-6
TGTGCCAGCAGCTTACCGACAGGGGCTAATTCACCCCTCCACTTT
CASSLPTGANSPLHF
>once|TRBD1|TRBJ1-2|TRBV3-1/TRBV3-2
TGTGCCAGCAGCCGAATGGGACAGGGGGCAGTAAGCTATGGCTACACCTTC
CASSRMGQGAVSYGYTF
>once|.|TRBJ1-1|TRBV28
TGTGCCAGCAGGGGGCTATCTGAAGCTTTCTTT
CASRGLSEAFF
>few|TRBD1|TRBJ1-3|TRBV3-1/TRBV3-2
TGTGCCAGCACCCAGGGGGGAAGCGGAAACACCATATATTTT
CASTQGGSGNTIYF
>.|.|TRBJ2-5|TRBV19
TGTGCCAGTAGCAACATCGAGGGGGTTCAAGAGACCCAGTACTTC
CASSNIEGVQETQYF
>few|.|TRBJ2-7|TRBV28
TGTGCCAGCAGTTCCCGGACAACCCCCTACGAGCAGTACTTC
CASSSRTTPYEQYF
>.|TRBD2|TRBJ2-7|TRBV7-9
TGTGCCAGCAGCCCGCGTAGGTCAGCGGGGGCTCGAGATTCCTACGAGCAGTACTTC
CASSPRRSAGARDSYEQYF
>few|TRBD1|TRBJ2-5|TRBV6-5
TGTGCCAGCAGCCGGACAGGGAAAGAGACCCAGTACTTC
CASSRTGKETQYF
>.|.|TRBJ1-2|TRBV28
TGTGCCAGCAGGCCGGAGACGGGAGAAGGCTATGGCTACACCTTC
CASRPETGEGYGYTF
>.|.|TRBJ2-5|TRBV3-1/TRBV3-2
TGTGCCAGCAGCCAAGATCTCGGCCCCGGGGAGACCCAGTACTTC
CASSQDLGPGETQYF
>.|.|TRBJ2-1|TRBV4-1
TGCGCCAGCAGCCAAGAAAGGGGGGGTGATGAGCAGTTCTTC
CASSQERGGDEQFF
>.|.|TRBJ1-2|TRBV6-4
TGTGCCAGCAGTGACTCGGGCAGAGTAAATGGCTACACCTTC
CASSDSGRVNGYTF
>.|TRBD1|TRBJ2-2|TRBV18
TGTGCCAAATGGACAGGGGGACGTACCGGGGAGCTGTTTTTT
CAKWTGGRTGELFF
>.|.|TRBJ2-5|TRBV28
TGTGCCAGCAGTTGGCCGGAGGGGCCTCTGGAGACCCAGTACTTC
CASSWPEGPLETQYF
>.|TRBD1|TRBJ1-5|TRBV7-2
TGTGCCAGCAGCTTAGGGGACAGGGGGGGGAATCAGCCCCAGCATTTT
CASSLGDRGGNQPQHF
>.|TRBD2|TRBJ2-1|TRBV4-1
TGCGCCAGCAGCCCAACGGGGGGGCCTCATGAGCAGTTCTTC
CASSPTGGPHEQFF
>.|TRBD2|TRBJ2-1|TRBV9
TGTGCCAGCAGCGTAGAGGGAGCGGGAGATCAGTTCTTC
CASSVEGAGDQFF
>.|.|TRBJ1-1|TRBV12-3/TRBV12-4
TGTGCCAGCAGTTTTGGAGGGGAACGAGCTTTCTTT
CASSFGGERAFF
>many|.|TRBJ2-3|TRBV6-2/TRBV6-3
TGTGCCAGCAGTTTTAGGGGGAGAAGCACAGATACGCAGTATTTT
CASSFRGRSTDTQYF
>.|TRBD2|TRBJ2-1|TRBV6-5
TGTGCAAGCGGGGGGAGGAATGAGCAGTTCTTC
CASGGRNEQFF
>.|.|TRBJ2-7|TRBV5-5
TGTGCCAGCAGCTTGGGGGGCAGCTCCTACGAGCAGTACTTC
CASSLGGSSYEQYF
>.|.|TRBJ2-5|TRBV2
TGTGCCAGCAGTGAAGAGGGGAGGGAGACCCAGTACTTC
CASSEEGRETQYF